A selection of T cell receptor beta chains follows, all from one sample in a study of blood T cell repertoires in COVID-19. Here immunoSEQ multiplex PCR was the method, and the copy in TCRdb shows in-frame clones only, minus some. The sample lists some 300,000 clones, 85% to 90% occurring once. The sequenced material came from peripheral blood. The origin of the receptors is a man between 65 and 85 years old with acute or convalescent COVID-19. The CDR3 runs from the conserved cysteine through the conserved F or W. The D gene is left open where the match is weak. Clone size, where shown, is once, few, many, or a class for clones that have expanded.

TRBV5-1	TRBD2	-	TRBJ2-3	CASSLGTSGLSTDTQYF	TGCGCCAGCAGCTTGGGGACTAGCGGGCTGAGCACAGATACGCAGTATTTT
TRBV9	TRBD1	-	TRBJ2-7	CASSEGQGSREQYF	TGTGCCAGCAGCGAGGGACAGGGGTCCCGCGAGCAGTACTTC
TRBV9	-	once	TRBJ1-2	CASSPVDRSRNGYTF	TGTGCCAGCAGTCCCGTCGACAGGTCTAGGAATGGCTACACCTTC
TRBV7-2	-	once	TRBJ1-6	CASGRAGNSPLHF	TGTGCCAGCGGGAGGGCGGGGAATTCACCCCTCCACTTT
TRBV28	TRBD1	-	TRBJ1-4	CASSAPSGQGPEKLFF	TGTGCCAGCAGCGCACCCTCAGGACAGGGGCCCGAAAAACTGTTTTTT
TRBV4-3	TRBD1	-	TRBJ1-2	CASSQAYQGVSIYGYTF	TGCGCCAGCAGCCAAGCATATCAGGGGGTATCGATTTATGGCTACACCTTC
TRBV29-1	TRBD1	-	TRBJ1-1	CSVKAGGNPEAFF	TGCAGCGTTAAAGCAGGGGGTAATCCTGAAGCTTTCTTT
TRBV7-4	TRBD2	-	TRBJ2-7	CASTLGGEDGLSSYEQYF	TGTGCCAGCACCCTGGGAGGGGAGGATGGCCTGAGCTCCTACGAGCAGTACTTC
TRBV10-3	TRBD2	-	TRBJ2-7	CAISELAGGSYEQYF	TGTGCCATCAGTGAGCTAGCGGGAGGGTCCTACGAGCAGTACTTC
TRBV7-2	TRBD2	-	TRBJ2-1	CASSLGGGIDEQFF	TGTGCCAGCAGCTTAGGGGGGGGTATAGATGAGCAGTTCTTC
TRBV19	-	-	TRBJ1-1	CATTENTEAFF	TGTGCCACGACAGAAAACACTGAAGCTTTCTTT
TRBV28	-	-	TRBJ2-7	CASSFVSRATYEQYF	TGTGCCAGCAGTTTTGTATCCAGGGCAACCTACGAGCAGTACTTC
TRBV5-6	TRBD1	-	TRBJ1-2	CASSLDRGYGYTF	TGTGCCAGCAGCTTGGACAGGGGATATGGCTACACCTTC
TRBV28	TRBD1	-	TRBJ2-1	CASSLIGGQATAYNEQFF	TGTGCCAGCAGTTTAATAGGGGGACAGGCAACAGCCTACAATGAGCAGTTCTTC
TRBV6-5	TRBD1	-	TRBJ1-2	CASSYSGQGGIGYTF	TGTGCCAGCAGTTACTCCGGACAGGGGGGAATTGGCTACACCTTC